These 25 T cell receptor beta chains were sequenced from one sample in a study of long-term antiretroviral therapy in people with HIV. They ran version v3.0 of the immunoSEQ assay at survey level. TCRdb keeps only in-frame clones here, not all; method: immunoSEQ multiplex PCR. The sample shows around 13,000 clones, more than 70% of them seen only once. This sample comprised unsorted PBMCs, obtained 0.5 years before starting antiretroviral therapy. These receptor sequences come from a middle-aged woman with HIV.

The gene calls are TRBV9 and TRBJ1-2, with 7 bases matching TRBD1. Germline assignment: CDR1 SGDLS and CDR2 YYNGEE. J lost 5 bases, V lost 7 bases, and 11 bases had no gene match. CDR3 length: 14 amino acids. The CDR3 is CASHRGGGLYGYTF. CDR3 nucleotides: TGTGCCAGCCACCGAGGGGGCGGACTGTATGGCTACACCTTC.

V usage is TRBV6-5 and J usage is TRBJ1-1; the D is unclear. V lost 4 bases and J lost 12, with 18 bases in between. The CDR3 is 13 amino acids. CDR1 and CDR2 from the germline V gene are MNHEY and SVGAGI. The CDR3 sequence: CASSLQGGRESFF. In DNA form, the CDR3 reads TGTGCCAGCAGTTTACAAGGCGGACGGGAATCTTTCTTT.

This clone was detected only a few times. The chain carries TRBV5-4 and TRBJ2-7; TRBD1 aligns across 10 bases. Losses at the gene ends were 1 base for V and 4 bases for J; bases not matched to a gene: 8. This CDR3 has 16 amino acids. CDR1 is SGHNT and CDR2 is YYREEE in the germline V gene (reference sequence). Here the CDR3 DNA reads TGTGCCAGCAGCTTGTATCCCCGGGACAGGGGTTACGAGCAGTACTTC. This sequence encodes CASSLYPRDRGYEQYF.

This clone appeared a few times. V and J are TRBV11-2 and TRBJ1-4, with a possible D match to TRBD1 (6 bases). CDR1 and CDR2 (germline): SGHAT, FQNNGV. The ends were cut back, 0 bases at V and 5 bases at J, with 10 bases in the middle. The CDR3 has 15 residues. CDR3 DNA: TGTGCCAGCAGCTTAGACAGGGGATCAAATGAAAAACTGTTTTTT. Its translation: CASSLDRGSNEKLFF.

The rearrangement joins TRBV5-8 to TRBJ1-4; D ambiguous. This CDR3 contains 12 residues. Trimming stripped 2 bases from V and 16 bases from J, with 15 bases between. Germline assignment: CDR1 SGHTS and CDR2 YDEGEE. The CDR3 DNA is TGTGCCAGCAGCTTTGATCGCGACCCCGAGTTTTTT. This translates into CASSFDRDPEFF.

The J gene is TRBJ2-1, the V gene TRBV6-6; TRBD1 aligns across 7 bases. The J segment lost 0 bases and the V segment lost 5 bases, leaving 4 bases of the junction unmatched. Germline V gene lookup returns CDR1 MNHNY and CDR2 SVGAGI (reference sequence). The CDR3 runs 15 residues. The chain's CDR3 is CASSRQGRSYNEQFF. Here the CDR3 DNA reads TGTGCCAGCAGTCGACAGGGACGCTCCTACAATGAGCAGTTCTTC.

There are a few counts of this clone. The rearrangement joins TRBV5-4 to TRBJ2-3; D gene unclear. The CDR3 runs 15 residues. Trimming left V 0 bases short and J 0 bases short, with 8 bases between. CDR1 is SGHNT, CDR2 YYREEE, per germline (reference sequence). Written as DNA, the CDR3 is TGTGCCAGCAGCTTGGCAGTAGCTAGCACAGATACGCAGTATTTT. It is translated as CASSLAVASTDTQYF.

V usage is TRBV20-1 and J usage is TRBJ1-3; D uncertain. The germline gives CDR1 DFQATT, CDR2 SNEGSKA (reference sequence). Trimming pared 3 bases from V and 11 bases from J, leaving 11 bases between. The CDR3 length is 11 residues. The chain's CDR3 is CSARNPNAIYF. In DNA form, the CDR3 reads TGCAGTGCTAGGAACCCGAACGCCATATATTTT.

The gene calls are TRBV19 and TRBJ1-5; D is perhaps TRBD1 (5 bases). Germline values: CDR1 LNHDA, CDR2 SQIVND (reference sequence). With 1 base removed from V and 9 bases from J, the gap between germline ends came to 19 bases. CDR3 length equals 16 residues. The CDR3 DNA reads TGTGCCAGTAGTATAGTCCGGGGGTCCAGTGAAGGGCCCCAGCATTTT. Translated, it gives CASSIVRGSSEGPQHF. Based on the CDR3 plus reference TRBV19 and TRBJ1-5, the full variable domain is DGGITQSPKYLFRKEGQNVTLSCEQNLNHDAMYWYRQDPGQGLRLIYYSQIVNDFQKGDIAEGYSVSREKKESFPLTVTSAQKNPTAFYLCASSIVRGSSEGPQHFGDGTRLSIL.

V usage is TRBV5-6 and J usage is TRBJ1-1; D remains unclear. CDR1 SGHDT and CDR2 YYEEEE come from the germline V gene. This CDR3 has 12 residues. Deletions cut 5 bases from V and 7 bases from J, with 12 bases between. The CDR3 nucleotides read TGTGCCAGCAGAGTCGGTCCCGGTGAAGCTTTCTTT. Translation: CASRVGPGEAFF.

The chain recombines TRBV14 with TRBJ2-3; D may be TRBD2 (5 bases). The CDR3 totals 15 residues. The germline V gene has CDR1 SGHDN and CDR2 FVKESK. Deletions cut 2 bases from V and 2 bases from J, with 11 bases between. CDR3 sequence: CASSQMAGNTDTQYF. CDR3 coding DNA: TGTGCCAGCAGCCAAATGGCCGGGAACACAGATACGCAGTATTTT.

This clone was recorded once. Here the CDR3 reads CASSATQGTNEKLFF. CDR3 nucleotide sequence: TGTGCCAGTAGTGCAACCCAGGGAACTAATGAAAAACTGTTTTTT. The chain combines TRBV19 with TRBJ1-4, with a weak D call TRBD1 (5 bases). Trimming stripped 5 bases from V and 1 base from J, with 11 bases between. The germline V gene has CDR1 LNHDA and CDR2 SQIVND (reference sequence). The CDR3 loop spans 15 amino acids.

The chain couples TRBV5-5 to TRBJ1-2; 8 bases are a match to TRBD1. The CDR3 has 14 residues. The V gene's germline CDR1 is SGHKS and CDR2 YYEKEE (reference sequence). The junction had 12 bases not matched to a gene; V was cut back by 6 bases and J by 8 bases. CDR3 in amino acids: CASIGTGQRGGYTF. For the CDR3, the DNA is TGTGCCAGCATCGGGACAGGCCAGAGGGGGGGCTACACCTTC.

V gene TRBV29-1 combines with J gene TRBJ1-1, with D uncertain. This CDR3 is built from 12 residues. From germline, CDR1 is SQVTM and CDR2 ANQGSEA. Between the trimmed V and J ends, which lost 7 bases and 0 bases, there was a span of 9 bases. The CDR3 nucleotides read TGCAGCGGGACCCGCATGAACACTGAAGCTTTCTTT. Translated: CSGTRMNTEAFF.

The rearrangement joins TRBV2 to TRBJ1-2; D remains unclear. Between the trimmed V and J ends, which lost 0 bases and 1 base, there was a span of 15 bases. This CDR3 region has 17 residues. Germline assignment: CDR1 SNHLY and CDR2 FYNNEI. The CDR3 coding sequence is TGTGCCAGCAGTGAAGCGCTTACAGAATCTAATAACTATGGCTACACCTTC. This codes for CASSEALTESNNYGYTF.

This clone was detected once. This chain connects TRBV27 to TRBJ1-1; D is undetermined. V was clipped by 1 base and J by 1 base, with 10 bases between them. This CDR3 spans 15 amino acids. Germline V gene data show CDR1 as MNHEY and CDR2 as SMNVEV (reference sequence). CDR3 region: CASSLYGVWNTEAFF. CDR3 coding DNA: TGTGCCAGCAGTTTATATGGGGTATGGAACACTGAAGCTTTCTTT.

This clone has just a few counts. V gene TRBV5-6 combines with J gene TRBJ2-7; no firm D call. The CDR3 is made up of 13 amino acids. Germline V lookup: CDR1 SGHDT, CDR2 YYEEEE. The V gene lost 4 bases and the J gene lost 0 bases, with 8 bases spanning the gap. CDR3 in DNA: TGTGCCAGCAGCCCGGAAAACTCCTACGAGCAGTACTTC. Translating gives CASSPENSYEQYF.

This chain links TRBV9 with TRBJ1-2, with 12 bases matching TRBD1. CDR1 and CDR2 (germline): SGDLS, YYNGEE. The CDR3 is 13 amino acids. The J segment lost 12 bases and the V segment lost 5 bases, leaving 8 bases of the junction unmatched. The DNA for the CDR3 is TGTGCCAGCAGGGGGACAGGGGGCGCGGACCACACCTTC. Translating it yields CASRGTGGADHTF.

This clone was observed once. CDR3 nucleotides: TGTGCCTGGAGTGTACAGGAGAACACTGAAGCTTTCTTT. Its protein is CAWSVQENTEAFF. The chain carries TRBV30 and TRBJ1-1; D possibly corresponds to TRBD1 (5 bases). Germline V gene sequence: CDR1 GTSNPN, CDR2 SVGIG (reference sequence). This CDR3 is built from 13 residues. The germline V and J ends were trimmed by 0 bases and 1 base, with 6 bases remaining between them.

The sample holds one count of this clone. The V gene is TRBV5-1, the J gene TRBJ2-5, with TRBD2 identical over 11 bases. The V gene's germline CDR1 is SGHRS and CDR2 YFSETQ. Trimming at V came to 4 bases and at J to 5 bases, leaving 4 bases not matched to a gene. This CDR3 is built from 14 residues. The CDR3 protein is CASSGLAGEETQYF. The CDR3 nucleotides are TGCGCCAGCAGCGGACTAGCGGGCGAGGAGACCCAGTACTTC.

The chain is built from TRBV4-2 and TRBJ1-5; tentative D call: TRBD1 (5 bases). V was pared by 4 bases and J by 4 bases, with 11 bases between. Germline values: CDR1 LGHNA, CDR2 YNFKEQ. This CDR3 region has 14 residues. The CDR3 DNA reads TGTGCCAGCAGCCGAGAGACAGTTAATCAGCCCCAGCATTTT. It yields the protein CASSRETVNQPQHF.

The rearrangement uses TRBV4-1 and TRBJ1-3, with D hard to call. Germline CDR1 is MGHRA and CDR2 is YSYEKL. The CDR3 spans 15 residues. V lost 0 bases and J 0 bases, leaving 6 bases between the germline ends. CDR3 sequence reads: CASSQDRGSGNTIYF. The CDR3 DNA reads as TGCGCCAGCAGCCAAGATAGAGGCTCTGGAAACACCATATATTTT.

The CDR3 DNA follows: TGTGCCAGCAGCTTGGCCCCGCAGGGACTTAATGAAAAACTGTTTTTT. It translates to CASSLAPQGLNEKLFF. The chain is built from TRBV5-5 and TRBJ1-4, with D possibly TRBD1 on 5 matching bases. This CDR3 region has 16 residues. Germline loops: CDR1 SGHKS, CDR2 YYEKEE (reference sequence). The germline V and J ends were trimmed by 0 bases and 4 bases, with 13 bases remaining between them.

The chain has TRBV6-5 and TRBJ2-1; the D gene could be TRBD1 or TRBD2 (6 bases each). Per germline, CDR1 MNHEY and CDR2 SVGAGI. The V gene lost 7 bases and the J gene lost 8 bases, with 18 bases spanning the gap. CDR3 length: 14 amino acids. CDR3 bases: TGTGCCAGCAAGAGGGGGGCCGAGCACCATGAGCAGTTCTTC. This sequence encodes CASKRGAEHHEQFF.

The J gene is TRBJ2-5, the V gene TRBV6-1; TRBD2 is a possible D gene (6 bases). Germline V CDR1 and CDR2: MNHNS, SASEGT. The V end was cut by 6 bases, the J end by 2 bases, with 13 bases between. This CDR3 is built from 14 residues. The CDR3 nucleotides read TGTGCCAGCAGAATCGGCGGGGTTCAAGAGACCCAGTACTTC. Translation gives CASRIGGVQETQYF.